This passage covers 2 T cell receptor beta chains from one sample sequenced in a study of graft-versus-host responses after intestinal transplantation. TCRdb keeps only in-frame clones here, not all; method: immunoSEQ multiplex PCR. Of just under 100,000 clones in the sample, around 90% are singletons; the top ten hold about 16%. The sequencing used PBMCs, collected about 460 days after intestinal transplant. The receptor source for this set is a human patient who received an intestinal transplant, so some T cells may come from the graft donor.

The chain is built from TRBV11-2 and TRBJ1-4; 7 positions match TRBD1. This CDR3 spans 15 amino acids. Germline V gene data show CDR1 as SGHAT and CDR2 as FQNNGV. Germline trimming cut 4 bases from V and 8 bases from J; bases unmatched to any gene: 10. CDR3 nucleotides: TGTGCCAGCAGCTCGGACAGGTTTAGAGTCGAAAAACTGTTTTTT. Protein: CASSSDRFRVEKLFF. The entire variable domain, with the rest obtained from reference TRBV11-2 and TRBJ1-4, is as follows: EAGVAQSPRYKIIEKRQSVAFWCNPISGHATLYWYQQILGQGPKLLIQFQNNGVVDDSQLPKDRFSAERLKGVDSTLKIQPAKLEDSAVYLCASSSDRFRVEKLFFGSGTQLSVL.

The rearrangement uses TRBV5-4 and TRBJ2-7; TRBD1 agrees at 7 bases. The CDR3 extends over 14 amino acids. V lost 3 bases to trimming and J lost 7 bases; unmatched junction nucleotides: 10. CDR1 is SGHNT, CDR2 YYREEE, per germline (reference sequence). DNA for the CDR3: TGTGCCAGCAGCTCCCGGGACAGAATTAGAGAGCAGTACTTC. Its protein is CASSSRDRIREQYF.